This T cell receptor beta chain was sequenced for a study of blood T cell repertoires in COVID-19. The wider study: From T cells, B-cell-depleted T cells, or PBMCs came the material, which was cDNA or gDNA.

This CDR3 is 15 amino acids long. Trimming stripped 3 bases from V and 0 bases from J, with 9 bases between. Per the germline V gene, CDR1 is MNHEY and CDR2 is SMNVEV (reference sequence). The assay was immunoSEQ multiplex PCR, and TCRdb's table has in-frame clones only and misses some. This table has 150,000 to 200,000 clones, over 80% appearing once. This clonotype originated in a woman aged 70-85 years with acute or convalescent COVID-19. Sequencing was done on a sample of peripheral blood. The V gene is TRBV27, the J gene TRBJ1-5, with unresolved D. The DNA for the CDR3 is TGTGCCAGCAGTTTGGCCAGGCATAGCAATCAGCCCCAGCATTTT. This sequence encodes CASSLARHSNQPQHF.